The source of this T cell receptor (beta chain) is a study of control samples from healthy donors and cancer patients. TCRdb's table, derived via immunoSEQ multiplex PCR, lists solely in-frame clones and lacks some. The sample contains 90,000 or so clones, around 81% of which appear only once. Sequencing was done on a sample of blood. The receptor's source is a man under 40 in good health.

CDR3 residues: CASSRDGTGLNEKLFF. In nucleotides, the CDR3 is TGTGCCAGCAGCCGGGATGGGACAGGGTTAAATGAAAAACTGTTTTTT. The V and J genes are TRBV5-6 and TRBJ1-4, with 9 bases matching TRBD1. J gave up 5 bases and V 4 bases, and 9 bases lay outside the gene matches. The CDR3 loop spans 16 amino acids. The germline gives CDR1 SGHDT, CDR2 YYEEEE.